This section outlines one T cell receptor (beta chain) sequence together with its context. Its antigen is currently unknown. This sample was taken from a study of long-term antiretroviral therapy in people with HIV. Study conclusions and caveats: Spans of CDR3 length were tighter for HIV repertoires than for controls. At every time point, clones expanded before ART dominated the repertoire.

The run of the v3.0 immunoSEQ assay was at survey level. The method was immunoSEQ multiplex PCR; TCRdb's version includes in-frame clones alone and lacks a portion of them. The table lists tens of thousands of clones, less than 85% of them singletons, with about 17% in the top ten. The sample here was unsorted PBMCs, taken 0.5 years before starting antiretroviral therapy. This sequence was found in a man aged 40-55 years with HIV.

The CDR3 spells CASSARTSFGEQYF. CDR3 DNA sequence: TGTGCCAGCAGTGCCCGGACAAGTTTTGGCGAGCAGTACTTC. This chain connects TRBV2 to TRBJ2-7; D might be TRBD1 (5 bases). Trimming left V 4 bases short and J 6 bases short, with 16 bases between. The CDR3 runs 14 residues. In germline, CDR1 is SNHLY, CDR2 FYNNEI.